The present TCR beta chain was sequenced within a study of cytomegalovirus exposure and HLA in healthy donors. Of note for this clone: What it binds is not known.

The CDR3 spans 13 residues. Points from the study as a whole: V- and J-gene trimming of TCR beta was linked (in a later analysis) to a missense DCLRE1C variant. Segments of the TCR beta V type were, in most cases, productive about 87% or about 30% of the time in an earlier analysis. Presence/absence analysis assumed near-uniform sequencing depth across donors.

This PCR relied on a set of 60 Vbeta primers and 13 Jbeta primers. Clones were read by immunoSEQ multiplex PCR, and TCRdb kept only the in-frame ones, dropping some. The clone table shows 34,000 or so clones, with the ten largest holding roughly 2%. The chain is built from TRBV21-1 and TRBJ2-7; TRBD1 is the table's D call and was not checked against the DNA. TRBV21-1 is deemed a pseudogene. Sequencing used PBMCs. This clonotype was sampled from a woman between 35 and 50 years old in good health and CMV-seropositive. CDR3 coding DNA: TGTGCCACCCGGGACAGCTTCCGATACGAGCAGTACTTC. It yields the protein CATRDSFRYEQYF.